Listed below are T cell receptor beta chains from one sample, sequenced in a study of regulatory T cells in long-lasting Graves disease. TCRdb re-analysed the multiplex PCR reads in MiXCR, keeping a single row per CDR3 protein. The sample consists of around 480,000 distinct CDR3 sequences, roughly a sixth of them appearing once. These records were also assigned to another study, of T cells in Graves' hyperthyroidism and ophthalmopathy.

Sequencing used peripheral blood mononuclear cells (PBMCs), obtained at new diagnosis, from a patient treated with antithyroid drugs. These receptor sequences come from a woman aged 35 to 59 with Graves disease. CDR3s include the opening cysteine and the closing phenylalanine or tryptophan. The D gene is left open where the match is weak. Clone size is not always given. Where it is, it says once, few, many or a class for expanded clones.

d_call j_call v_call clone_size cdr3_aa cdr3_nt
- TRBJ2-5 TRBV20-1 many CSAPGTFRETQYF TGCAGTGCCCCCGGGACTTTTAGGGAGACCCAGTACTTC
- TRBJ2-1 TRBV9 few CASSTEDGRSYNEQFF TGTGCCAGCAGCACCGAGGACGGCCGCTCCTACAATGAGCAGTTCTTC
- TRBJ1-1 TRBV10-3 many CAIKKENTEAFF TGTGCCATCAAAAAGGAGAACACTGAAGCTTTCTTT
TRBD1 TRBJ1-2 TRBV18 - CASSRAATGDYGYTF TGTGCCAGCTCGCGTGCGGCGACAGGGGACTATGGCTACACCTTC
- TRBJ2-2 TRBV18 few CASSPVGGLNTGELFF TGTGCCAGCTCGCCAGTCGGGGGGCTTAACACCGGGGAGCTGTTTTTT
- TRBJ2-3 TRBV15 - CATSREGRTDTQYF TGTGCCACCAGCAGAGAGGGCCGCACAGATACGCAGTATTTT
- TRBJ1-3 TRBV19 - CASSRQGERTGNTIYF TGTGCCAGTAGTAGACAAGGGGAACGAACTGGAAACACCATATATTTT
TRBD2 TRBJ2-5 TRBV10-3 many CAISPDSGGLGETQYF TGTGCCATCAGCCCTGACTCCGGGGGGTTGGGGGAGACCCAGTACTTC
- TRBJ2-1 TRBV3-1 few CASSQRLTGGHDEQFF TGTGCCAGCAGCCAACGACTGACGGGGGGCCACGATGAGCAGTTCTTC
TRBD1 TRBJ1-2 TRBV7-9 few CASSRGTDFYGYTF TGTGCCAGCAGCAGAGGGACAGACTTCTATGGCTACACCTTC
- TRBJ2-7 TRBV6-1 many CASSEAGVSYEQYF TGTGCCAGCAGTGAAGCCGGGGTCTCCTACGAGCAGTACTTC
TRBD1 TRBJ2-7 TRBV5-1 many CASSAGTGRSYEQYF TGCGCCAGCAGCGCAGGGACAGGGAGGTCCTACGAGCAGTACTTC
- TRBJ2-7 TRBV6-1 many CASSEVEGYEQYF TGTGCCAGCAGTGAAGTAGAGGGTTACGAGCAGTACTTC
TRBD2 TRBJ2-5 TRBV12-3/TRBV12-4 many CASRLAGVEETQYF TGTGCCAGCAGATTAGCGGGGGTGGAAGAGACCCAGTACTTC
- TRBJ1-1 TRBV12-3/TRBV12-4 many CASSTRTENTEAFF TGTGCCAGCAGTACCCGGACAGAGAACACTGAAGCTTTCTTT
- TRBJ2-7 TRBV5-6 few CASSWQGSEQYF TGTGCCAGCAGCTGGCAGGGAAGCGAGCAGTACTTC
TRBD2 TRBJ2-5 TRBV11-2 many CASSSYGGGRETQYF TGTGCCAGCAGCTCATACGGGGGGGGCCGAGAGACCCAGTACTTC
- TRBJ1-1 TRBV24-1 many CATSEHLGRENTEAFF TGTGCCACCAGTGAGCACCTGGGACGAGAGAACACTGAAGCTTTCTTT
TRBD2 TRBJ2-3 TRBV6-1 - CASSRSPASGEGDTQYF TGTGCCAGCAGTCGATCCCCGGCTAGCGGGGAAGGAGATACGCAGTATTTT
- TRBJ1-2 TRBV6-2/TRBV6-3 many CASSEQGGATYGYTF TGTGCCAGCAGTGAACAGGGAGGGGCAACCTATGGCTACACCTTC
- TRBJ2-7 TRBV6-1 - CASSPNWSSYEQYF TGTGCCAGCAGTCCCAATTGGAGCTCCTACGAGCAGTACTTC
- TRBJ2-7 TRBV3-1 many CASSPSWAGTYEQYF TGTGCCAGCAGCCCGTCCTGGGCAGGAACCTACGAGCAGTACTTC
- TRBJ1-1 TRBV7-6 few CASSPWGGDTEAFF TGTGCCAGCAGCCCCTGGGGGGGGGACACTGAAGCTTTCTTT
- TRBJ1-2 TRBV6-5 many CASSYSFFSVISDGYTF TGTGCCAGCAGTTACTCCTTCTTTTCCGTTATCTCGGATGGCTACACCTTC
- TRBJ2-2 TRBV12-3/TRBV12-4 - CASSYPGELFF TGTGCCAGCAGTTACCCCGGGGAGCTGTTTTTT
- TRBJ1-1 TRBV20-1 - CSAKGFWGEVAFF TGCAGTGCTAAAGGGTTTTGGGGCGAAGTAGCTTTCTTT
- TRBJ1-1 TRBV20-1 few CSARGGTENTEAFF TGCAGTGCTAGAGGTGGGACGGAGAACACTGAAGCTTTCTTT
TRBD1 TRBJ1-2 TRBV18 - CASSRTGVESYGYTF TGTGCCAGCTCGAGGACAGGGGTTGAGAGCTATGGCTACACCTTC
- TRBJ1-2 TRBV19 few CASFSGGLYGYTF TGTGCCAGTTTTAGCGGAGGGCTCTATGGCTACACCTTC
- TRBJ1-5 TRBV7-2 many CASSFEPGYSNQPQHF TGTGCCAGCAGTTTCGAACCCGGATATAGCAATCAGCCCCAGCATTTT
TRBD1 TRBJ1-5 TRBV30 many CACSRGINQPQHF TGTGCCTGCAGCAGGGGGATCAATCAGCCCCAGCATTTT
- TRBJ1-1 TRBV10-1 - CASSEGDTTEAFF TGCGCCAGCAGTGAAGGGGACACCACTGAAGCTTTCTTT
- TRBJ1-2 TRBV28 once CASSSGDRDNPGYTF TGTGCCAGCAGTTCGGGAGACCGGGACAACCCTGGCTACACCTTC
- TRBJ2-1 TRBV30 - CAWTSLLSGRGAYNEQFF TGTGCCTGGACCTCCCTCCTCTCGGGCCGGGGCGCCTACAATGAGCAGTTCTTC
- TRBJ1-6 TRBV7-2 few CASSPPNGGYNSPLHF TGTGCCAGCAGCCCACCAAACGGGGGCTATAATTCACCCCTCCACTTT
TRBD1 TRBJ2-7 TRBV12-3/TRBV12-4 - CASSPTRDRGYEQYF TGTGCCAGCAGTCCCACCCGGGACAGGGGCTACGAGCAGTACTTC
TRBD2 TRBJ2-7 TRBV5-1 - CASSLGLAGANEQYF TGCGCCAGCAGCCTAGGACTAGCGGGGGCTAACGAGCAGTACTTC
- TRBJ1-5 TRBV12-3/TRBV12-4 many CASSPQDGQTQHF TGTGCCAGCAGCCCCCAGGACGGGCAGACCCAGCATTTT
TRBD1 TRBJ1-1 TRBV2 many CASGTGGIAAFF TGTGCCAGCGGGACAGGGGGGATTGCCGCTTTCTTT
- TRBJ1-4 TRBV15 - CATSREASLGVYEKLFF TGTGCCACCAGCAGAGAGGCCTCACTCGGGGTATATGAAAAACTGTTTTTT
- TRBJ1-6 TRBV5-8 few CASSLNRGSYNSPLHF TGTGCCAGCAGCTTGAATCGGGGGAGCTATAATTCACCCCTCCACTTT
TRBD2 TRBJ2-1 TRBV19 few CASSSSGGVYNEQFF TGTGCCAGTAGTTCAAGCGGGGGGGTCTACAATGAGCAGTTCTTC
- TRBJ2-1 TRBV2 - CASSDLGIGNNEQFF TGTGCCAGCAGTGATTTGGGAATCGGGAACAATGAGCAGTTCTTC
- TRBJ2-7 TRBV19 - CASSIVSADEQYF TGTGCCAGTAGTATAGTCAGCGCGGACGAGCAGTACTTC
- TRBJ1-1 TRBV3-1 few CASSQPLTGTANTEAFF TGTGCCAGCAGCCAACCTTTAACAGGGACGGCGAACACTGAAGCTTTCTTT
- TRBJ1-5 TRBV19 few CASNPERTLSGQPQHF TGTGCCAGTAATCCCGAACGGACACTTTCGGGGCAGCCCCAGCATTTT
- TRBJ2-1 TRBV2 many CASSDMWQPGFF TGTGCCAGCAGTGATATGTGGCAACCGGGGTTCTTC
- TRBJ1-1 TRBV29-1 few CSGAVGGTEAFF TGCAGCGGGGCAGTCGGGGGCACTGAAGCTTTCTTT
- TRBJ1-2 TRBV24-1 once CATSDCSRGAPVPSDYGYTF TGTGCCACCAGTGATTGCTCGAGGGGGGCACCTGTCCCTTCTGACTATGGCTACACCTTC
- TRBJ1-1 TRBV28 many CASSSATGNTEAFF TGTGCCAGCAGTTCCGCGACAGGGAACACTGAAGCTTTCTTT
- TRBJ2-1 TRBV6-5 many CASSYSYKASSYNEQFF TGTGCCAGCAGTTACTCGTATAAGGCGAGCTCCTACAATGAGCAGTTCTTC
TRBD1 TRBJ1-5 TRBV28 - CASSVPLGQGYFNQPQHF TGTGCCAGCAGTGTACCACTAGGACAGGGGTATTTCAATCAGCCCCAGCATTTT
- TRBJ1-6 TRBV20-1 - CSATRQPSSYNSPLHF TGCAGTGCTACCAGACAGCCCAGCTCCTATAATTCACCCCTCCACTTT
- TRBJ1-2 TRBV20-1 many CSAPEARGYTF TGCAGTGCTCCGGAGGCACGTGGCTACACCTTC
- TRBJ2-5 TRBV24-1 many CATSETDSQETQYF TGTGCCACCAGTGAAACCGACTCCCAAGAGACCCAGTACTTC